The clone carrying this TCR beta chain was observed once. Its antigen is as yet unknown. Authors' analysis steps: ImmunoSEQ yielded junction-only sequences lacking quality scores, so filtering differed. Generated by immunoSEQ multiplex PCR, the TCRdb table keeps only in-frame clones and is missing some. That table gives V, J and clone size, and the DNA gave D and trimming. The sample contains about a million clones, more than 75% of which appear only once. CDR1 SNHLY and CDR2 FYNNEI come from the germline V gene. The CDR3 runs 17 residues. V lost 6 bases to trimming and J lost 4 bases; unmatched junction nucleotides: 17. The data belong to a study of shared clonotypes between healthy human individuals. Overall study findings and caveats: Depth was large, yet rarefaction showed that sorted-subset sequencing was incomplete. Clonotypes that were shared across a few donors made up around 5.5% of naive CD4 clonotypes.

The source is a man between 18 and 35 years old in good health. Sequenced material: memory CD4+ T cells sorted from blood. Specified subset: CD45RA-negative fraction. The V gene is TRBV2, the J gene TRBJ2-5, with 7 bases fitting TRBD1. This CDR3 is CASSEQLRQGRGETQYF. CDR3 DNA: TGTGCCAGCAGCGAGCAGCTCCGACAGGGTAGAGGAGAGACCCAGTACTTC.